The clone carrying this T cell receptor beta chain ranks as medium-sized (0.01 to 0.1%). The antigen remains undetermined. This sample is part of a study of immune characteristics of hereditary and idiopathic chronic pancreatitis. Study-wide results and caveats: Immune findings may reflect disease duration, since tissue was only from TPIAT. Controls had less diverse, more clonal TCRbeta repertoires than both pancreatitis groups. Vbeta-Jbeta usage, including TRBV10, TRBV19, TRBV23 and TRBV5, differed by pancreatitis type. Productive TCR rearrangement counts correlated positively with chronic pancreatitis severity scores.

Patients having total pancreatectomy with islet autotransplantation provided the chronic pancreatitis pancreas tissue. This CDR3 is 14 amino acids long. With 3 bases clipped from V and 4 bases from J, the junction kept 4 bases outside the gene matches. Per the germline V gene, CDR1 is LNHDA and CDR2 is SQIVND (reference sequence). TCRdb's table, derived via immunoSEQ multiplex PCR, lists solely in-frame clones and lacks some. Found here are about 9,400 clones, around 75% of them singletons; the top ten hold 14%. What was sequenced was pancreas tissue with idiopathic chronic pancreatitis. This clonotype was sampled from a human donor with chronic pancreatitis. The chain links TRBV19 to TRBJ1-2; TRBD1 matches 8 bases. CDR3 in amino acids: CASSIDRGIYGYTF. DNA of the CDR3: TGTGCCAGTAGTATCGACAGGGGAATCTATGGCTACACCTTC.